Sequencing of this T cell receptor beta chain was carried out in a study of prognosis after radiotherapy for stage I lung cancer. The CDR3 length is 18 residues. The V gene lost 3 bases and the J gene lost 0 bases, with 18 bases spanning the gap. Germline assignment: CDR1 LNHDA and CDR2 SQIVND (reference sequence). A few counts support this clonotype. By two-round multiplex PCR, the TCR beta CDR3 was amplified from genomic DNA. The first PCR round targeted every TRBV and TRBJ gene with specific primers. TCRdb reanalysed the multiplex PCR reads using MiXCR and keeps one entry per CDR3 protein. The repertoire holds some 56,000 distinct CDR3 sequences, with about a quarter as singletons.

This sample comprised PBMCs, obtained before or after stereotactic body radiation therapy (not recorded which). The clonotype originates from a donor at least 50 years old with non-small cell lung cancer. This chain links TRBV19 with TRBJ2-4; TRBD1 is a possible D gene (5 bases). The CDR3 nucleotides read TGTGCCAGTAGTATTATTATGAGGCAGGGTCGAGCCAAAAACATTCAGTACTTC. This sequence encodes CASSIIMRQGRAKNIQYF.